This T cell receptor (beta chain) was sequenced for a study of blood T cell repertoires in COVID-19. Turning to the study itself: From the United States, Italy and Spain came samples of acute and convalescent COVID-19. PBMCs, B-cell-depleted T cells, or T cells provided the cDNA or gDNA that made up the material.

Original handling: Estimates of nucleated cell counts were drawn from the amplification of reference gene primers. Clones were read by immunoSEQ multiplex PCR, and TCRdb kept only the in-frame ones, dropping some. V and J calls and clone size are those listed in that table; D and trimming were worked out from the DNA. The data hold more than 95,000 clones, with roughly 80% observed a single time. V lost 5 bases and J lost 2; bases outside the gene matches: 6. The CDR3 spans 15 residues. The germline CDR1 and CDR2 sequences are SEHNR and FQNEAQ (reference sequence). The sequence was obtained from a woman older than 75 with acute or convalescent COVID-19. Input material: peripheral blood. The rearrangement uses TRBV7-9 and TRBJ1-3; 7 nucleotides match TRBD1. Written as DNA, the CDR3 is TGTGCCAGCAGCCAAGGGACAGTAGCTGGAAACACCATATATTTT. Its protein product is CASSQGTVAGNTIYF.